Listed below are T cell receptor beta chains from one sample, sequenced in a study of blood T cell repertoires in COVID-19. Measured with immunoSEQ multiplex PCR; TCRdb has only the in-frame clones, and not every one. The table shows under 200,000 clones, with approximately 80% occurring only once. Sequencing was performed on PBMCs or T cells enriched from blood (not recorded which). Receptor source: a woman in her fifties or sixties who had recovered from COVID-19. Each CDR3 is given with its conserved first and last residue. The order of the fields is clone size, D gene, J gene, V gene, CDR3 DNA, CDR3 protein. A D gene is named only where the DNA matches it firmly. Part of the rows lack a size; the others show once, few, many or a class for expanded clones.

abundance: -; d_gene: -; j_gene: TRBJ1-1; v_gene: TRBV6-4; CDR3nt: TGTGCCAGCAGTGAAGTAGCGAACACTGAAGCTTTCTTT; CDR3aa: CASSEVANTEAFF
abundance: -; d_gene: TRBD1; j_gene: TRBJ1-1; v_gene: TRBV27; CDR3nt: TGTGCCAGCACCAAGATAACAGGGGGAAACACTGAAGCTTTCTTT; CDR3aa: CASTKITGGNTEAFF
abundance: -; d_gene: -; j_gene: TRBJ1-1; v_gene: TRBV5-6; CDR3nt: TGTGCCAGCAGCTTGGCAGTTAACACTGAAGCTTTCTTT; CDR3aa: CASSLAVNTEAFF
abundance: -; d_gene: -; j_gene: TRBJ2-3; v_gene: TRBV5-4; CDR3nt: TGTGCCAGCAGCTCCTCTTTCACAGATACGCAGTATTTT; CDR3aa: CASSSSFTDTQYF
abundance: few; d_gene: TRBD1; j_gene: TRBJ2-7; v_gene: TRBV5-6; CDR3nt: TGTGCCAGCAGCTCGGACAGGGGGGCCGGGGTGGACGAGCAGTACTTC; CDR3aa: CASSSDRGAGVDEQYF
abundance: -; d_gene: TRBD1; j_gene: TRBJ2-3; v_gene: TRBV2; CDR3nt: TGTGCCAGCGTTAGACAGGGTAAAAGCACAGATACGCAGTATTTT; CDR3aa: CASVRQGKSTDTQYF
abundance: -; d_gene: TRBD2; j_gene: TRBJ2-2; v_gene: TRBV29-1; CDR3nt: TGCAGCGTTGAAGGTTTAGCGGGTGTGAACACCGGGGAGCTGTTTTTT; CDR3aa: CSVEGLAGVNTGELFF
abundance: -; d_gene: TRBD1; j_gene: TRBJ2-2; v_gene: TRBV3-1/TRBV3-2; CDR3nt: TGTGCCAGCAGCCCCTCCCTTACAGGGGCGCACACCGGGGAGCTGTTTTTT; CDR3aa: CASSPSLTGAHTGELFF
abundance: -; d_gene: -; j_gene: TRBJ1-1; v_gene: TRBV5-1; CDR3nt: TGCGCCAGCAGCTTACAGGGTTCTAACACTGAAGCTTTCTTT; CDR3aa: CASSLQGSNTEAFF
abundance: once; d_gene: -; j_gene: TRBJ2-7; v_gene: TRBV21-1; CDR3nt: TGTGCCAGCAGCCCGAGCTCCTACGAGCAGTACTTC; CDR3aa: CASSPSSYEQYF
abundance: many; d_gene: TRBD1; j_gene: TRBJ1-2; v_gene: TRBV3-1/TRBV3-2; CDR3nt: TGTGCCAGCCGACAGGGGGGATATGGCTACACCTTC; CDR3aa: CASRQGGYGYTF
abundance: -; d_gene: -; j_gene: TRBJ2-3; v_gene: TRBV19; CDR3nt: TGTGCCACCAGTGGAAGGACAGGCACAGATACGCAGTATTTT; CDR3aa: CATSGRTGTDTQYF
abundance: -; d_gene: TRBD1; j_gene: TRBJ2-5; v_gene: TRBV6-5; CDR3nt: TGTGCCAGCAGTTACCACGGACAGGGGGATGAAGAGACCCAGTACTTC; CDR3aa: CASSYHGQGDEETQYF
abundance: -; d_gene: -; j_gene: TRBJ1-4; v_gene: TRBV4-1; CDR3nt: TGCGCCAGCAGCCAAGTAGGAGGAGCGCTGGAAAAACTGTTTTTT; CDR3aa: CASSQVGGALEKLFF
abundance: few; d_gene: TRBD2; j_gene: TRBJ2-1; v_gene: TRBV7-6; CDR3nt: TGTGCCAGCAGCTTAGTAGCGGGGGGTTCCTACAATGAGCAGTTCTTC; CDR3aa: CASSLVAGGSYNEQFF
abundance: -; d_gene: -; j_gene: TRBJ1-2; v_gene: TRBV3-1/TRBV3-2; CDR3nt: TGTGCCAGCAGCCAAGTGACAGCCTATGGCTACACCTTC; CDR3aa: CASSQVTAYGYTF
abundance: few; d_gene: -; j_gene: TRBJ2-5; v_gene: TRBV5-4; CDR3nt: TGTGCCAGCAGCTTGGGCGGGCAAGAGACCCAGTACTTC; CDR3aa: CASSLGGQETQYF
abundance: -; d_gene: -; j_gene: TRBJ1-2; v_gene: TRBV12-3/TRBV12-4; CDR3nt: TGTGCCAGCAGTTTAGTGTCAGGTCCGTACACCTTC; CDR3aa: CASSLVSGPYTF
abundance: -; d_gene: TRBD2; j_gene: TRBJ2-3; v_gene: TRBV3-1/TRBV3-2; CDR3nt: TGTGCCAGCAGCCAGACCCCTAGCGGGGGGATGCGCACAGATACGCAGTATTTT; CDR3aa: CASSQTPSGGMRTDTQYF
abundance: -; d_gene: -; j_gene: TRBJ1-1; v_gene: TRBV4-2; CDR3nt: TGTGCCAGCAGACTAGACGGGGGAAGCACTGAAGCTTTCTTT; CDR3aa: CASRLDGGSTEAFF
abundance: -; d_gene: -; j_gene: TRBJ2-3; v_gene: TRBV27; CDR3nt: TGTGCCAGCAGTTTTAGTAGTACCAATACCCTCACAGATACGCAGTATTTT; CDR3aa: CASSFSSTNTLTDTQYF
abundance: -; d_gene: TRBD2; j_gene: TRBJ2-1; v_gene: TRBV6-5; CDR3nt: TGTGCCAGCAGAAAACGTAGCGGGGTCTCCAATGAGCAGTTCTTC; CDR3aa: CASRKRSGVSNEQFF
abundance: -; d_gene: TRBD2; j_gene: TRBJ2-3; v_gene: TRBV7-2; CDR3nt: TGTGCCAGCAGCTTAGCTAGGACTAGCGGGATGGGTAGCACAGATACGCAGTATTTT; CDR3aa: CASSLARTSGMGSTDTQYF
abundance: -; d_gene: -; j_gene: TRBJ2-7; v_gene: TRBV19; CDR3nt: TGTGCCAGTAGTATTCTGGGACAAAGCAACGAGCAGTACTTC; CDR3aa: CASSILGQSNEQYF
abundance: -; d_gene: -; j_gene: TRBJ2-7; v_gene: TRBV27; CDR3nt: TGTGCCAGCAGTTTAGCCCGCGATAGTGAGCAGTACTTC; CDR3aa: CASSLARDSEQYF
abundance: once; d_gene: -; j_gene: TRBJ2-2; v_gene: TRBV10-3; CDR3nt: TGTGCCATCAAGCCGTCTAGCTTAACCGGGGAGCTGTTTTTT; CDR3aa: CAIKPSSLTGELFF
abundance: -; d_gene: TRBD1; j_gene: TRBJ1-2; v_gene: TRBV4-2; CDR3nt: TGTGCCAGCAGCCAAGGGACAGGGGGCGATAACTATGGCTACACCTTC; CDR3aa: CASSQGTGGDNYGYTF
abundance: once; d_gene: -; j_gene: TRBJ1-5; v_gene: TRBV21-1; CDR3nt: TGTGCCAGCAGCATTGGCCGGGACACCGGCAATCAGCCCCAGCATTTT; CDR3aa: CASSIGRDTGNQPQHF
abundance: -; d_gene: -; j_gene: TRBJ2-7; v_gene: TRBV11-2; CDR3nt: TGTGCCAGCAGCTTAAGTCAGAACTACGAGCAGTACTTC; CDR3aa: CASSLSQNYEQYF
abundance: -; d_gene: -; j_gene: TRBJ1-6; v_gene: TRBV5-1; CDR3nt: TGCGCCAGCAGCTTGGAACGGGGTAATTCACCCCTCCACTTT; CDR3aa: CASSLERGNSPLHF
abundance: -; d_gene: TRBD1; j_gene: TRBJ1-5; v_gene: TRBV19; CDR3nt: TGTGCCAGTAGTATAGCCAGTGGACAGGGCGCCTGGCATTTT; CDR3aa: CASSIASGQGAWHF
abundance: -; d_gene: -; j_gene: TRBJ2-5; v_gene: TRBV10-2; CDR3nt: TGCGCCAGCAGGTACGGTACCCCATCCCTGCGGTGGGAGACCCAGTACTTC; CDR3aa: CASRYGTPSLRWETQYF
abundance: -; d_gene: -; j_gene: TRBJ2-3; v_gene: TRBV11-1; CDR3nt: TGTGCCAGCAGCTTACGAACTCGAGGAGCAGATACGCAGTATTTT; CDR3aa: CASSLRTRGADTQYF
abundance: -; d_gene: TRBD1; j_gene: TRBJ2-1; v_gene: TRBV5-1; CDR3nt: TGCGCCAGCAGCTTGGGACAGGGTTACAATGAGCAGTTCTTC; CDR3aa: CASSLGQGYNEQFF
abundance: many; d_gene: TRBD2; j_gene: TRBJ2-2; v_gene: TRBV2; CDR3nt: TGTGCCAGCAGTGAGGTGCTAGCGGGCACCGGGGAGCTGTTTTTT; CDR3aa: CASSEVLAGTGELFF
abundance: -; d_gene: TRBD1; j_gene: TRBJ2-3; v_gene: TRBV24-1; CDR3nt: TGTGCCACCAGTGATTTGGAGGGGGCGATGGATACGCAGTATTTT; CDR3aa: CATSDLEGAMDTQYF
abundance: -; d_gene: TRBD2; j_gene: TRBJ2-1; v_gene: TRBV3-1/TRBV3-2; CDR3nt: TGTGCCAGCAGCGCGGCGGGGGGGAATGAGCAGTTCTTC; CDR3aa: CASSAAGGNEQFF